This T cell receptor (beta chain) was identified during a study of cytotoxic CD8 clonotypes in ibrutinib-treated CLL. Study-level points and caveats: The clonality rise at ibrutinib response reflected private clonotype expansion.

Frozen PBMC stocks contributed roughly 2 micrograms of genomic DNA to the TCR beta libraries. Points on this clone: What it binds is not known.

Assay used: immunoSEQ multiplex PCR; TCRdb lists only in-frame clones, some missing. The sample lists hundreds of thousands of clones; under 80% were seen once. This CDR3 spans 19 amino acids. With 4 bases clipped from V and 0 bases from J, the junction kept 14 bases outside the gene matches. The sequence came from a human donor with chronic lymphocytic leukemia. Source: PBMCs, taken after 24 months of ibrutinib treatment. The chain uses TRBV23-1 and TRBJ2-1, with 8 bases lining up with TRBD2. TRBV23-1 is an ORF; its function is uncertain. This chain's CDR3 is CASSRMASGPHRSYNEQFF. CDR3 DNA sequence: TGCGCCAGCAGTCGGATGGCTAGCGGGCCCCATCGCTCCTACAATGAGCAGTTCTTC.